This TCR beta chain was observed in a study of cytotoxic CD8 clonotypes in ibrutinib-treated CLL. As to this clone: The antigen is not known.

Study-level results: Sampling schedules were unmatched across sustained-remission and progressing patients.

This CDR3 is 14 amino acids long. Trimming stripped 1 base from V and 7 bases from J, with 11 bases between. CDR1 is SGHAT, CDR2 FQNNGV, per germline. Generated by immunoSEQ multiplex PCR, the TCRdb table keeps only in-frame clones and is missing some. The table records about 140,000 clones, around 84% of them present only once. The sample was PBMCs, taken after 36 months of ibrutinib treatment. The sequence derives from a human donor with chronic lymphocytic leukemia. The chain carries TRBV11-2 and TRBJ2-1; D perhaps matches TRBD1 (5 bases). The CDR3 nucleotides read TGTGCCAGCAGCTTAGGCCAGGGCCGTAATGAGCAGTTCTTC. Translated, it gives CASSLGQGRNEQFF.